One and the same sample provided the 22 T cell receptor beta chains below, sequenced in a study of metastatic and nonmetastatic thyroid tumors. All patients reached thyroid surgery having received no treatment beforehand. Through MiXCR, TCRdb re-clonotyped the PCR reads. This table has roughly 7,400 clones, over 25% appearing once. Sequenced sample: adjacent normal tissue. Receptors were obtained from a male donor with papillary thyroid cancer or a benign thyroid nodule (not recorded which). Some clones in this sample may be carry-over from other donors' samples.

This clone is termed medium-sized. This rearrangement joins TRBV11-2 to TRBJ1-4, with TRBD1 matching over 7 bases. J lost 4 bases, V lost 1 base, and 3 bases had no gene match. The germline CDR1 and CDR2 sequences are SGHAT and FQNNGV. The CDR3 covers 15 residues. CDR3 loop: CASSLAGGSNEKLFF. The CDR3 nucleotides are TGTGCCAGCAGCTTAGCAGGGGGAAGTAATGAAAAACTGTTTTTT.

The sample holds many counts of this clone. V and J are TRBV2 and TRBJ1-2, with a tentative D call TRBD1 (5 bases). Trimming took off 0 bases at V and 8 bases at J, with 16 bases between the two ends. The CDR3 is 15 residues long. Germline assignment: CDR1 SNHLY and CDR2 FYNNEI. CDR3 in amino acids: CASSEARQGGRGYTF. The CDR3 region has the DNA TGTGCCAGCAGTGAAGCACGGCAGGGAGGACGCGGCTACACCTTC.

This clone is termed large. The V and J genes are TRBV20-1 and TRBJ2-1, with 14 bases matching TRBD2. This CDR3 has 15 amino acids. Germline CDR1 is DFQATT and CDR2 is SNEGSKA (reference sequence). V dropped 5 bases and J dropped 7; count of bases not matched to a gene: 7. The CDR3 coding sequence is TGCAGTGCTCTAAGACTAGCGGGAGGGCCGAATGAGCAGTTCTTC. Translation: CSALRLAGGPNEQFF.

About this clone: Different DNA sequences within this sample yield the same CDR3. The chain carries TRBV7-2 and TRBJ2-7; 9 positions agree with TRBD2. V dropped 6 bases and J dropped 3; count of bases not matched to a gene: 9. The CDR3 has 15 residues. The germline V gene encodes CDR1 SGHTA and CDR2 FQGNSA. The chain's CDR3 is CASRGGLAGGYEQYF. The CDR3 DNA sequence: TGTGCCAGCAGGGGGGGACTAGCTGGGGGCTACGAGCAGTACTTC. Filled out from reference TRBV7-2 and TRBJ2-7, the complete variable domain reads GAGVSQSPSNKVTEKGKDVELRCDPISGHTALYWYRQSLGQGLEFLIYFQGNSAPDKSGLPSDRFSAERTGGSVSTLTIQRTQQEDSAVYLCASRGGLAGGYEQYFGPGTRLTVT.

This clone has only a few counts. The rearrangement uses TRBV20-1 and TRBJ2-5; 9 positions agree with TRBD2. Per germline, CDR1 DFQATT and CDR2 SNEGSKA (reference sequence). J gave up 2 bases and V 3 bases, and 7 bases lay outside the gene matches. The CDR3 runs to 15 residues. This CDR3 reads CSASYSGGMQETQYF. The CDR3 nucleotides read TGCAGTGCTAGTTATAGCGGGGGTATGCAAGAGACCCAGTACTTC.

At least ten counts were recorded for this clone. The chain carries TRBV11-1 and TRBJ1-3; no firm D call. V lost 2 bases and J lost 4, with 18 bases in between. This CDR3 has 17 amino acids. Germline V gene data show CDR1 as SGHAT and CDR2 as FQDESV (reference sequence). CDR3 residues: CASSLFAGDGLGNTIYF. CDR3 in DNA: TGTGCCAGCAGCTTATTTGCTGGAGACGGGTTAGGAAACACCATATATTTT.

The genes are TRBV6-1 and TRBJ2-7, with TRBD1 matching over 7 bases. The CDR3 sequence is 15 residues long. Trimming cost V 6 bases and J 6 bases; bases outside gene matches: 14. Germline V gene lookup returns CDR1 MNHNS and CDR2 SASEGT. CDR3 DNA sequence: TGTGCCAGCAGCCAATATGGACAGGTTATGGTCGAGCAGTACTTC. The encoded protein is CASSQYGQVMVEQYF.

This clone has a count of ten or more. The rearrangement joins TRBV4-1 to TRBJ1-6; 10 bases line up with TRBD1. Trimming took 3 bases from V and 9 from J; bases not matched to a gene: 5. The germline V gene encodes CDR1 MGHRA and CDR2 YSYEKL. The CDR3 has 15 residues. The CDR3 is CASSHPGQGSSPLHF. CDR3 coding DNA: TGCGCCAGCAGCCACCCGGGACAGGGGAGTTCACCCCTCCACTTT.

This clone is medium-sized in the sample. The J gene is TRBJ2-7, the V gene TRBV9; 7 nucleotides agree with TRBD1. The V and J ends lost 5 bases and 6 bases, in that order; junction bases with no gene match: 14. Germline V lookup: CDR1 SGDLS, CDR2 YYNGEE. The CDR3 has 15 residues. This CDR3 reads CASSPNSEAGGEQYF. CDR3 in DNA: TGTGCCAGCAGTCCTAATTCAGAGGCAGGGGGCGAGCAGTACTTC.

V gene TRBV18 combines with J gene TRBJ2-1, with D uncertain. The CDR3 length is 14 residues. The V end was cut by 3 bases, the J end by 2 bases, with 8 bases between. Germline V lookup: CDR1 KGHSH, CDR2 LQKENI. CDR3 region: CASSPTQAYNEQFF. The CDR3 DNA reads TGTGCCAGCTCACCCACGCAAGCCTACAATGAGCAGTTCTTC.

This clone was recorded many times. The CDR3 sequence is CASSFQGGQPQHF. The CDR3 DNA reads TGTGCCAGCAGCTTCCAAGGAGGTCAGCCCCAGCATTTT. The rearrangement links TRBV7-2 to TRBJ1-5; D is uncertain. Trimming removed 3 bases at V and 6 bases at J, with 9 bases between. The CDR3 extends over 13 amino acids. Germline CDR1 reads SGHTA; CDR2 reads FQGNSA.

By its share, this clone is medium-sized (0.01 to 0.1%). V usage is TRBV10-1 and J usage is TRBJ2-2; D unclear. Trimming took 5 bases from V and 5 from J, leaving 6 bases between them. The V gene's germline CDR1 is WNHNN and CDR2 SYGVQD (reference sequence). The length of the CDR3 is 12 residues. CDR3 amino acids: CASSLGTGELFF. CDR3 DNA sequence: TGCGCCAGCAGTCTGGGGACCGGGGAGCTGTTTTTT.

In the case of this clone: No conserved phenylalanine or tryptophan ends this CDR3, so it is likely a read error. The chain carries TRBV2 and TRBJ1-4; D call uncertain. CDR3 length: 14 amino acids. From germline, CDR1 is SNHLY and CDR2 FYNNEI. Trimming shortened V by 6 bases and J by 3 bases, and 11 bases separated the two germline ends. The CDR3 coding sequence is TGTGCCAGCAGCTCATCTGTCGCTAATGAAAAACTGTTTTGT. Amino acid sequence: CASSSSVANEKLFC.

V is TRBV2 and J is TRBJ1-6, with TRBD1 as a possible D gene (5 bases). Looked up from germline, CDR1 is SNHLY and CDR2 is FYNNEI. This CDR3 contains 16 residues. V was pared by 2 bases and J by 9 bases, with 17 bases between. CDR3 sequence reads: CASSETGRARGSPLHF. CDR3 DNA: TGTGCCAGCAGTGAAACGGGCAGGGCAAGAGGTTCACCCCTCCACTTT.

This clone rates as medium-sized. The rearrangement joins TRBV12-3 or TRBV12-4 to TRBJ2-7; 13 nucleotides match TRBD2. The CDR3 consists of 15 residues. The V and J ends lost 9 bases and 2 bases, in that order; junction bases with no gene match: 7. CDR3 DNA: TGTGCCAGTTCGCTACTAGCGGGAGGGGCCTACGAGCAGTACTTC. It codes for CASSLLAGGAYEQYF.

This clone has at least ten counts. The chain recombines TRBV29-1 with TRBJ2-1; perhaps TRBD2 as D (6 bases). Germline V lookup: CDR1 SQVTM, CDR2 ANQGSEA. The CDR3 runs to 16 residues. Trimming left V 0 bases short and J 0 bases short, with 12 bases between. The CDR3 loop is CSVEDPGRRSYNEQFF. DNA for the CDR3: TGCAGCGTTGAAGATCCCGGGAGACGCTCCTACAATGAGCAGTTCTTC.

By its share, this clone is medium-sized. V usage is TRBV5-1 and J usage is TRBJ2-1; D might be TRBD2 (5 bases). This CDR3 comprises 16 residues. V was cut by 4 bases and J by 2 bases, with 16 bases left in between. The germline V gene encodes CDR1 SGHRS and CDR2 YFSETQ. CDR3 sequence reads: CASSLRALETYNEQFF. As DNA, the CDR3 is TGCGCCAGCAGCCTGAGGGCCCTAGAAACCTACAATGAGCAGTTCTTC.

V and J are TRBV11-2 and TRBJ2-2, with D perhaps assigned TRBD1 or TRBD2 (5 bases each). The CDR3 covers 13 residues. Germline values: CDR1 SGHAT, CDR2 FQNNGV. V lost 3 bases and J lost 6, with 8 bases in between. The CDR3 nucleotides are TGTGCCAGCAGCTTTGGGGGATCCGGGGAGCTGTTTTTT. Amino acid sequence: CASSFGGSGELFF.

The chain recombines TRBV6-2 or TRBV6-3 with TRBJ2-1; 14 bases agree with TRBD2. Germline CDR1 and CDR2: MNHEY and SVGEGT. The CDR3 totals 19 residues. Germline trimming cut 0 bases from V and 5 bases from J; bases unmatched to any gene: 9. This CDR3 is CASSYSRGLAGDLNNEQFF. The CDR3 region has the DNA TGTGCCAGCAGTTACTCACGGGGACTAGCGGGAGACTTAAACAATGAGCAGTTCTTC.

This clone is categorized as medium-sized (0.01 to 0.1%). This CDR3 is also generated by other DNA sequences in the sample. V and J are TRBV7-8 and TRBJ1-1; TRBD1 might be the D (6 bases). CDR1 SGHVS and CDR2 FQNEAQ come from the germline V gene. The CDR3 length is 13 residues. The germline V and J ends were trimmed by 3 bases and 5 bases, with 10 bases remaining between them. DNA for the CDR3: TGTGCCAGCAGCTTGACAGGAGGGACTGAAGCTTTCTTT. Translating gives CASSLTGGTEAFF.

The chain has TRBV30 and TRBJ1-1; maybe TRBD1 (5 bases). This CDR3 is built from 13 residues. Germline CDR1 is GTSNPN and CDR2 is SVGIG (reference sequence). Trimming left V 7 bases short and J 6 bases short, with 18 bases between. CDR3 in DNA: TGTGCCTACTGGGCGGGACCCCGTGCTGAAGCTTTCTTT. It is translated as CAYWAGPRAEAFF.

This clone was counted a few times. This sequence joins TRBV30 and TRBJ2-7; 8 bases match TRBD1. V lost 7 bases and J lost 6; bases outside the gene matches: 11. This CDR3 contains 13 residues. CDR1 is GTSNPN and CDR2 is SVGIG in the germline V gene (reference sequence). In DNA form, the CDR3 reads TGTGCCTACCCGACAGGGGTGATTGGCGAGCAGTACTTC. Translating it yields CAYPTGVIGEQYF. The whole variable domain, filled in from reference TRBV30 and TRBJ2-7, reads SQTIHQWPATLVQPVGSPLSLECTVEGTSNPNLYWYRQAAGRGLQLLFYSVGIGQISSEVPQNLSASRPQDRQFILSSKKLLLSDSGFYLCAYPTGVIGEQYFGPGTRLTVT.